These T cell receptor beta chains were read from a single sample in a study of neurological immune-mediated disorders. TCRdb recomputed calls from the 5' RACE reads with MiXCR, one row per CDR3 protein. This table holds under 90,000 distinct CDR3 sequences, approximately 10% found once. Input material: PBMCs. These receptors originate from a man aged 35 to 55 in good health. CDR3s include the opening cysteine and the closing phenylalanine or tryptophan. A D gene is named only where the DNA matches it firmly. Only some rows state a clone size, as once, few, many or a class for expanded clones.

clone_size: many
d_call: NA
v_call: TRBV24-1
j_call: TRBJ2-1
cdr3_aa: CATSDRRSAYNEQFF
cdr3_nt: TGTGCCACCAGTGATCGGCGCAGCGCCTACAATGAGCAGTTCTTC

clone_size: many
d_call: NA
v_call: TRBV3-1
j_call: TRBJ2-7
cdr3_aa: CASSPEGGEGYEQYF
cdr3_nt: TGTGCCAGCAGCCCCGAGGGGGGGGAGGGCTACGAGCAGTACTTC

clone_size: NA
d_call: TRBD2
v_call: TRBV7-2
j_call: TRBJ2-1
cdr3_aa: CASSWTRANEQFF
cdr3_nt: TGTGCCAGCAGTTGGACTAGAGCCAATGAGCAGTTCTTC

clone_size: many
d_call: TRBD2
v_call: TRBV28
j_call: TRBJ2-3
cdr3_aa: CASTRLAGGVLDTQYF
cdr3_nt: TGTGCCAGCACCCGACTAGCGGGAGGGGTACTGGATACGCAGTATTTT

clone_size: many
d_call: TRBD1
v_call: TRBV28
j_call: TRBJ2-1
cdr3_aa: CASSSQGARVYNEQFF
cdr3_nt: TGTGCCAGCAGTTCCCAGGGGGCGAGGGTGTACAATGAGCAGTTCTTC

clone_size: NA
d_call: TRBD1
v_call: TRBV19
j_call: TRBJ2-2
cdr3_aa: CASSIYWTGGELFF
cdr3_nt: TGTGCCAGTAGTATCTACTGGACAGGGGGCGAACTGTTTTTT

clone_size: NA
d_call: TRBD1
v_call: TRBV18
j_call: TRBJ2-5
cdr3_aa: CASSTGVETQYF
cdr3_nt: TGTGCCAGCTCAACAGGGGTGGAGACCCAGTACTTC

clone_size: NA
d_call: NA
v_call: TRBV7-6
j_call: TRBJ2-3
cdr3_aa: CASLGADTQYF
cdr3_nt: TGTGCCAGCCTCGGCGCAGATACGCAGTATTTT

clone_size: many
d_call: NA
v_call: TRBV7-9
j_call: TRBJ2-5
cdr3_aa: CASSSGLEPLETQYF
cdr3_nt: TGTGCCAGCAGCTCGGGGCTCGAACCCTTAGAGACCCAGTACTTC

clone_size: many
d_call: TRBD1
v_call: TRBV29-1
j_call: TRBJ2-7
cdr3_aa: CSVDSWGGTGSHEQYF
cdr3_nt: TGCAGCGTTGATTCTTGGGGGGGGACAGGGTCCCACGAGCAGTACTTC

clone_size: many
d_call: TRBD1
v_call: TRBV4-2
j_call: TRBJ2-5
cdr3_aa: CASSQDSDRGEETQYF
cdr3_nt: TGTGCCAGCAGCCAAGATTCGGACAGGGGTGAAGAGACCCAGTACTTC

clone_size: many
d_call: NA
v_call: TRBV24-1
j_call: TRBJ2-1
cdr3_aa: CATSSGPIAGNEQFF
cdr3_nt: TGTGCCACCAGTTCAGGGCCTATCGCAGGCAATGAGCAGTTCTTC

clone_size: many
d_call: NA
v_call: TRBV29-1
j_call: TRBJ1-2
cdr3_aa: CSVERQDYGYTF
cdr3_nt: TGCAGCGTTGAAAGACAGGACTATGGCTACACCTTC

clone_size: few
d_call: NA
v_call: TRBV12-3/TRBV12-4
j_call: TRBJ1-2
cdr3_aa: CASSLAWGATTTGYTF
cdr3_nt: TGTGCCAGCAGTTTAGCGTGGGGCGCGACCACCACCGGCTACACCTTC

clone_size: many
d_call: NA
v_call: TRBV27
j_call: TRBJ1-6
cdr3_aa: CASRTATVAYNSPLHF
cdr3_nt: TGTGCCAGCAGAACTGCGACCGTTGCCTATAATTCACCCCTCCACTTT

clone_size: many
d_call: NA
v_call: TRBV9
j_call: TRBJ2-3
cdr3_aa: CASSPGVVANTQYF
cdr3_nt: TGTGCCAGCAGCCCCGGGGTTGTCGCCAATACGCAGTATTTT

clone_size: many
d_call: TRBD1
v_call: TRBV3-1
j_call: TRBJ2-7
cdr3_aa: CASSPPGQGSYEQYF
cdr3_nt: TGTGCCAGCAGCCCGCCGGGACAGGGTTCCTACGAGCAGTACTTC

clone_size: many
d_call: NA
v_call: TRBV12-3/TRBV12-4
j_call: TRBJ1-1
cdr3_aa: CASSLMQGNTEAFF
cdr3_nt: TGTGCCAGCAGTTTAATGCAGGGTAACACTGAAGCTTTCTTT

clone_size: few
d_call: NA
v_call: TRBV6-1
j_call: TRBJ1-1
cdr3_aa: CASRVAGELNTEAFF
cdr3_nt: TGTGCCAGCCGGGTCGCAGGGGAGTTGAACACTGAAGCTTTCTTT

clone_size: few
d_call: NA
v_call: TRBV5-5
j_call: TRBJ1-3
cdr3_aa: CASSSGLSGNTIYF
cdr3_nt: TGTGCCAGCAGCTCGGGACTCTCTGGAAACACCATATATTTT

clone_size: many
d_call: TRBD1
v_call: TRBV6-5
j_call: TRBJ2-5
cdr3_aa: CASRPTGQGRKGTQYF
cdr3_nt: TGTGCCAGCAGGCCAACTGGACAGGGCCGAAAGGGGACCCAGTACTTC

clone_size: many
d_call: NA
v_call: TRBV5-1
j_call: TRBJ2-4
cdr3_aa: CASLDIAKNIQYF
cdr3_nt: TGCGCCAGTCTGGACATTGCCAAAAACATTCAGTACTTC

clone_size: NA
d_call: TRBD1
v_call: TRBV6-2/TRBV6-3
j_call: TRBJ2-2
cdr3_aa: CATLTGGNSGELFF
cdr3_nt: TGTGCCACCTTGACAGGGGGGAATTCCGGGGAGCTGTTTTTT

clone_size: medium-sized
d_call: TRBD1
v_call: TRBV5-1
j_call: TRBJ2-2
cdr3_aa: CASSVLQGPSTGELFF
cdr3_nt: TGCGCCAGCAGCGTTTTACAGGGGCCGTCAACCGGGGAGCTGTTTTTT

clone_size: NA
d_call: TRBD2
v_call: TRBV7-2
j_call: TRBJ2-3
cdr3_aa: CASSSISGKSTDTQYF
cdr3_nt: TGTGCCAGCAGCTCGATTAGCGGGAAAAGCACAGATACGCAGTACTTT

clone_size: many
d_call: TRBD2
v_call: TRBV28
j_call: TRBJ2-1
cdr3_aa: CASSLTTSGTNEQFF
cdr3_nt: TGTGCCAGCAGTTTAACGACTAGCGGGACCAATGAGCAGTTCTTC

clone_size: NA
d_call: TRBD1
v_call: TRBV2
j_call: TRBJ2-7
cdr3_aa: CASMEWDRGSYEQYF
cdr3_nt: TGTGCCAGCATGGAGTGGGACAGGGGCTCCTACGAGCAGTACTTC

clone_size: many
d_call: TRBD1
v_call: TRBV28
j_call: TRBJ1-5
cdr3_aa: CASKPSGQQGLSQPQHF
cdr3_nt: TGTGCCAGCAAGCCGTCGGGACAGCAAGGCTTGTCTCAGCCCCAGCATTTT

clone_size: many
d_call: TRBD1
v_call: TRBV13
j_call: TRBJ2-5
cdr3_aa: CASSARDSQETQYF
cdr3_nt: TGTGCCAGCAGCGCCCGGGACAGCCAAGAGACCCAGTACTTC